The TCR beta chain described here comes from a study of blood T cell repertoires in COVID-19. This CDR3 spans 16 amino acids. The germline CDR1 and CDR2 sequences are KGHSH and LQKENI. With 5 bases removed from V and 0 bases from J, the gap between germline ends came to 13 bases. The protocol was immunoSEQ multiplex PCR, while the TCRdb copy is restricted to in-frame clones and leaves out a portion. The table shows 150,000 to 200,000 clones, with roughly 84% occurring only once. The chain joins TRBV18 to TRBJ1-4; D possibly corresponds to TRBD1 (6 bases). The source material was PBMCs or T cells enriched from blood (not recorded which). The TCR sequence derives from a woman aged 30 to 39 who had been exposed to COVID-19. CDR3 in amino acids: CASSSGQTPTNEKLFF. The DNA of the CDR3 is TGTGCCAGCTCATCTGGACAGACCCCAACTAATGAAAAACTGTTTTTT.